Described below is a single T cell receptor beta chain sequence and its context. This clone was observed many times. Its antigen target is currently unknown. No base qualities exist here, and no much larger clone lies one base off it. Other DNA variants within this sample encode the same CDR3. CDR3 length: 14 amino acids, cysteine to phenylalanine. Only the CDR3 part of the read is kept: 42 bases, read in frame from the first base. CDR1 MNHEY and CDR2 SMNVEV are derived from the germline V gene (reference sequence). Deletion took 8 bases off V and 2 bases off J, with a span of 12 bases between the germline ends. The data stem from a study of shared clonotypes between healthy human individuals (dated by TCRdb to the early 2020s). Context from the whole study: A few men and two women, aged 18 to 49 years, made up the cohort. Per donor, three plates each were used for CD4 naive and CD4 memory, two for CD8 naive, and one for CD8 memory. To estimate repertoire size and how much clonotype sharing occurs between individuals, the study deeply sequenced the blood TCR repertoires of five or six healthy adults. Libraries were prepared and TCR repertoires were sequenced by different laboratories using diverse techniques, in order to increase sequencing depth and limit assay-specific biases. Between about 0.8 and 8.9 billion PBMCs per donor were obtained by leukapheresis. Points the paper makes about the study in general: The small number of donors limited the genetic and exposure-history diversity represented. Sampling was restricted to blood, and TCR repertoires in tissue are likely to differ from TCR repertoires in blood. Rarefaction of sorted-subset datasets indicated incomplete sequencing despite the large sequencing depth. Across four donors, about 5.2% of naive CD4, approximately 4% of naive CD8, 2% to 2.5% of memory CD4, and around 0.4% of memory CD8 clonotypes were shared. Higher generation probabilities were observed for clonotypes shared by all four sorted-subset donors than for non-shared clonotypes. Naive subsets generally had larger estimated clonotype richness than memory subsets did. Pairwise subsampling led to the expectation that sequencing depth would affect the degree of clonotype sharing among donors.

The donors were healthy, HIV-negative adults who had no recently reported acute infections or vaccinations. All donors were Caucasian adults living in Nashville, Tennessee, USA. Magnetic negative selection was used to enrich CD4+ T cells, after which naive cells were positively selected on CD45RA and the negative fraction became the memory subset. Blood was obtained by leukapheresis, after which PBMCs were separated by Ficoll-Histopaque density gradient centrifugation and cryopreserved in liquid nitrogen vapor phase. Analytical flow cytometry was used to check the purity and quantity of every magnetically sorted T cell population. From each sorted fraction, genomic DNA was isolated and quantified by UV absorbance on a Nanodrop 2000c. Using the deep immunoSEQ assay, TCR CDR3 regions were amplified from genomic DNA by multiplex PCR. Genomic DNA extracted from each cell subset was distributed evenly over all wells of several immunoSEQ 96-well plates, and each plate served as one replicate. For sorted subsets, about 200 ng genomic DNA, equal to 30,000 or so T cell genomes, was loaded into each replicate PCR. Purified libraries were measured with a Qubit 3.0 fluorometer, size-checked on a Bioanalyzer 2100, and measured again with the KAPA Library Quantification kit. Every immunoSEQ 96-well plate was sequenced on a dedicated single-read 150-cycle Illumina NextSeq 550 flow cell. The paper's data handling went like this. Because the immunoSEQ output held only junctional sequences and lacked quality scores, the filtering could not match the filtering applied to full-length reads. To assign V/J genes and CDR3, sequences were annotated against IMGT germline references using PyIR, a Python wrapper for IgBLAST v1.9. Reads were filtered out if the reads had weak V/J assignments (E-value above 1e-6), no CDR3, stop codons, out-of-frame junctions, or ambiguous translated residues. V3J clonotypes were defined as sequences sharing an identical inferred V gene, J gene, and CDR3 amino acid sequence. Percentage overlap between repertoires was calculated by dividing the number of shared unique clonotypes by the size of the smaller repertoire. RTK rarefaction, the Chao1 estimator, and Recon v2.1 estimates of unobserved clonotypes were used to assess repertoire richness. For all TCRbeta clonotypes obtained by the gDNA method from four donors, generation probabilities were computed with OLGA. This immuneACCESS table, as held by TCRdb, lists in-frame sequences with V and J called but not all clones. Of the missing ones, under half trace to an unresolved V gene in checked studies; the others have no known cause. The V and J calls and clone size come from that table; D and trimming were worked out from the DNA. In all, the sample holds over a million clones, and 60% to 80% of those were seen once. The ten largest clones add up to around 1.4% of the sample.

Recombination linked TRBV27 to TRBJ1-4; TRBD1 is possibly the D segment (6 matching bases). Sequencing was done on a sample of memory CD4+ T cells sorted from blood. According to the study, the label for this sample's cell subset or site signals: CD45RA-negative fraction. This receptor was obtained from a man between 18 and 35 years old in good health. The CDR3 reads CASGRTATNEKLFF. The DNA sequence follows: TGTGCCAGCGGAAGGACAGCCACTAATGAAAAACTGTTTTTT.